What follows are 5 T cell receptor beta chains derived from one specimen sequenced in a study of early T cells in non-severe SARS-CoV-2 infection. TCRdb used MiXCR to reprocess the 5' RACE reads, holding one entry per CDR3 protein. Seen here are about 130,000 distinct CDR3 sequences, about 15% observed once, and the top ten hold about a fifth. Material: whole blood. These TCRs come from an adult who was a healthcare worker with PCR-confirmed SARS-CoV-2 infection or an uninfected control (not recorded which).

This clonotype appeared a few times. The rearrangement links TRBV7-2 to TRBJ2-1; no clear D gene. In germline, CDR1 is SGHTA, CDR2 FQGNSA. Trimming took off 5 bases at V and 2 bases at J, with 13 bases between the two ends. The CDR3 is 15 residues long. DNA for the CDR3: TGTGCCAGCAGCCGCCGTGGGAATACCTACAATGAGCAGTTCTTC. This codes for CASSRRGNTYNEQFF.

This clonotype appeared a few times. V is TRBV11-2 and J is TRBJ2-5; 9 nucleotides agree with TRBD2. The V gene end was trimmed by 3 bases and the J gene end by 5 bases; junction bases not matched to a gene: 1. Per the germline V gene, CDR1 is SGHAT and CDR2 is FQNNGV. CDR3 length: 13 amino acids. DNA of the CDR3: TGTGCCAGCAGCTTCCTAGCGGGGGAGACCCAGTACTTC. Translating gives CASSFLAGETQYF. The full variable domain, rest sourced from reference TRBV11-2 and TRBJ2-5, is EAGVAQSPRYKIIEKRQSVAFWCNPISGHATLYWYQQILGQGPKLLIQFQNNGVVDDSQLPKDRFSAERLKGVDSTLKIQPAKLEDSAVYLCASSFLAGETQYFGPGTRLLVL.

This clonotype was counted a few times. The chain couples TRBV6-5 to TRBJ2-7; no reliable D call. The CDR3 is 15 residues long. V was clipped by 6 bases and J by 0 bases, with 15 bases between them. CDR1 is MNHEY, CDR2 SVGAGI, per germline. The CDR3 loop is CASRSLTRSSYEQYF. The CDR3 DNA is TGTGCCAGCAGATCCCTGACAAGGAGCTCCTACGAGCAGTACTTC.

The J gene is TRBJ1-5, the V gene TRBV12-3 or TRBV12-4, with D possibly being TRBD1 (6 bases). V lost 1 base to trimming and J lost 6 bases, with 10 bases between them. This CDR3 has 14 amino acids. The CDR3 spells CASSLGQAFQPQHF. The CDR3 DNA reads as TGTGCCAGCAGTTTAGGACAGGCTTTTCAGCCCCAGCATTTT.

This clonotype was found a few times. This chain links TRBV9 with TRBJ2-1; D gene ambiguous. The CDR3 is 11 residues long. Trimming left V 4 bases short and J 10 bases short, with 9 bases between. The germline V gene encodes CDR1 SGDLS and CDR2 YYNGEE. CDR3 nucleotides: TGTGCCAGCAGCACTACCCGGGAGCAGTTCTTC. It encodes CASSTTREQFF. Full variable domain (missing parts from reference TRBV9 and TRBJ2-1): DSGVTQTPKHLITATGQRVTLRCSPRSGDLSVYWYQQSLDQGLQFLIQYYNGEERAKGNILERFSAQQFPDLHSELNLSSLELGDSALYFCASSTTREQFFGPGTRLTVL.